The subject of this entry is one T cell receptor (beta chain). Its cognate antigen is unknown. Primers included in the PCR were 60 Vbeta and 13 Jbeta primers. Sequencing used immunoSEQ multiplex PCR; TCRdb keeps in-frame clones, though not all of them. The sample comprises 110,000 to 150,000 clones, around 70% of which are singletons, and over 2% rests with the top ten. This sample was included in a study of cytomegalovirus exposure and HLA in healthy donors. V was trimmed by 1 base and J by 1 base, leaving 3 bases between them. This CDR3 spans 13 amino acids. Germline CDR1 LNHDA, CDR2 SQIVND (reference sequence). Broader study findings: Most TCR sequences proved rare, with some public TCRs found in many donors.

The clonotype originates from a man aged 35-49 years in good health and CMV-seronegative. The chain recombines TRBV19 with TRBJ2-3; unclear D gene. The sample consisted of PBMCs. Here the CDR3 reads CASSIARTDTQYF. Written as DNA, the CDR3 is TGTGCCAGTAGTATAGCTCGCACAGATACGCAGTATTTT.